This TCR beta chain was profiled in a study of T cell repertoires in cytomegalovirus infection. This clonotype was found many times. Its antigen is as yet unknown. MiXCR was run by TCRdb on the reads, yielding one entry per CDR3 protein. The table shows over 50,000 distinct CDR3 sequences, with just over 20% occurring only once. The TCR originated in a human donor in good health (CMV status not recorded). Some clones in this sample may be carry-over from other donors' samples. The sample here was CD8+ T cells from cultured PBMCs, taken from culture after CMV antigen stimulation.

The CDR3 DNA is TGTGCCAGCAGCGCGGGACAGGGGGGTCTTAATGAAAAACTGTTTTTT. Residues: CASSAGQGGLNEKLFF. The rearrangement links TRBV2 to TRBJ1-4; 11 nucleotides match TRBD1. The trim removed 6 bases at V and 4 bases at J, leaving 7 bases unmatched. The CDR3 spans 16 residues. The V gene's germline CDR1 is SNHLY and CDR2 FYNNEI.